The 14 T cell receptor beta chains given below trace back to one sample, sequenced in a study of regulatory T cells in long-lasting Graves disease. The time point here: newly diagnosed GD, antithyroid drugs for less than 3 months. RNA isolated from PBMCs was used to make the TCR library. Arm-PCR with iRepertoire HTBI primers amplified the CDR3 regions for these TCR beta libraries. Each CDR3 protein is one row after TCRdb ran MiXCR on the multiplex PCR reads. Of 550,000 or so distinct CDR3 sequences listed, around 12% are singletons. Another study also made use of these data, one on T cells in Graves' hyperthyroidism and ophthalmopathy.

The sample in question was peripheral blood mononuclear cells (PBMCs), obtained at new diagnosis, from a patient treated with antithyroid drugs. The receptor set was obtained from a woman in her twenties or thirties with Graves disease.

This clonotype was observed at least ten times. Since no conserved phenylalanine or tryptophan closes the CDR3, a read error is the likely cause. V gene TRBV2 combines with J gene TRBJ1-1; D possibly corresponds to TRBD1 (5 bases). Trimming shortened V by 4 bases and J by 0 bases, and 9 bases separated the two germline ends. The V gene's germline CDR1 is SNHLY and CDR2 FYNNEI. The CDR3 covers 14 residues. The CDR3 is CASSGARVNTEAFL. The CDR3 DNA reads as TGTGCCAGCAGTGGGGCCAGGGTGAACACTGAAGCTTTCTTG.

Ten or more counts support this clonotype. The gene calls are TRBV11-2 and TRBJ2-3; D may be TRBD2 (5 bases). With 5 bases removed from V and 3 bases from J, the gap between germline ends came to 18 bases. The CDR3 contains 16 residues. Germline assignment: CDR1 SGHAT and CDR2 FQNNGV. CDR3 sequence: CASSPYNSDVTDTQYF. CDR3 bases: TGTGCCAGCAGCCCCTATAATAGCGACGTGACAGATACGCAGTATTTT.

This clonotype was observed many times. The V call is TRBV20-1, the J call TRBJ1-5; weak D call: TRBD1 (6 bases). Trimming took off 5 bases at V and 4 bases at J, with 15 bases between the two ends. The CDR3 totals 14 residues. CDR1 is DFQATT, CDR2 SNEGSKA, per germline (reference sequence). The CDR3 reads CSASDRRGNQPQHF. As DNA, the CDR3 is TGCAGTGCTTCCGACAGGCGGGGGAATCAGCCCCAGCATTTT.

To note about this clonotype: A read error is likely here: a far larger clone is one base away. The chain joins TRBV11-2 to TRBJ2-1; D is unclear. Germline V gene data show CDR1 as SGHAT and CDR2 as FQNNGV. This CDR3 comprises 11 residues. The CDR3 DNA reads as TGTGCCAGCAGCTTAGAAGAGACCCAGCACTTC. Protein product: CASSLEETQHF.

The V and J genes are TRBV12-3 or TRBV12-4 and TRBJ2-3, with 9 positions matching TRBD1. With 5 bases clipped from V and 6 bases from J, the junction kept 9 bases outside the gene matches. This CDR3 contains 15 residues. The CDR3 DNA is TGTGCCAGCAGTGACCGGGACAGGGATGCCGATACGCAGTATTTT. This encodes CASSDRDRDADTQYF.

This clonotype has more than one count but fewer than ten. The J gene is TRBJ1-6, the V gene TRBV5-6, with a tentative D call TRBD1 (6 bases). V was cut by 4 bases and J by 0 bases, with 14 bases left in between. The CDR3 consists of 17 residues. Germline V gene lookup returns CDR1 SGHDT and CDR2 YYEEEE. The CDR3 loop is CASSVGGFGSYNSPLHF. The CDR3 DNA sequence: TGTGCCAGCAGCGTAGGGGGTTTTGGCTCCTATAATTCACCCCTCCACTTT.

A word on this clonotype: This may be a read error: a much more frequent sequence differs by one nucleotide. V usage is TRBV2 and J usage is TRBJ1-1; TRBD1 might be the D (6 bases). The CDR3 totals 15 residues. Germline V gene data show CDR1 as SNHLY and CDR2 as FYNNEI. The CDR3 protein is CASGEGVPRGTEAFF. Here the CDR3 DNA reads TGTGCCAGCGGTGAGGGGGTGCCTAGGGGGACTGAAGCTTTCTTT.

At least ten counts were recorded for this clonotype. The chain links TRBV7-2 to TRBJ2-1; D not certain. Trimming shortened V by 5 bases and J by 2 bases, and 16 bases separated the two germline ends. This CDR3 contains 16 residues. Germline V CDR1 and CDR2: SGHTA, FQGNSA. The CDR3 sequence is CASSLGRRLTYNEQFF. The DNA of the CDR3 is TGTGCCAGCAGCCTAGGACGGCGGTTAACCTACAATGAGCAGTTCTTC.

The genes are TRBV19 and TRBJ1-3; TRBD1 matches 8 bases. The V gene end was trimmed by 5 bases and the J gene end by 8 bases; junction bases not matched to a gene: 5. Germline CDR1 and CDR2: LNHDA and SQIVND (reference sequence). The CDR3 spans 13 residues. The CDR3 region is CASSSGQADTIYF. The DNA of the CDR3 is TGTGCCAGTAGTTCGGGACAGGCCGACACCATATATTTT.

This clonotype came up once. The J gene is TRBJ2-1, the V gene TRBV11-2, with a tentative D call TRBD1 (5 bases). Germline V CDR1 and CDR2: SGHAT, FQNNGV. With 6 bases removed from V and 2 bases from J, the gap between germline ends came to 20 bases. The CDR3 spans 17 residues. In nucleotides, the CDR3 is TGTGCCAGCAGTTGGATCAGGCTCTCCAGGGCCTACAATGAGCAGTTCTTC. It translates to CASSWIRLSRAYNEQFF.

To note about this clonotype: Being one base from a much bigger clone, this may be a read error. V usage is TRBV9 and J usage is TRBJ2-6; weak D call: TRBD2 (5 bases). Germline CDR1 and CDR2: SGDLS and YYNGEE. The CDR3 extends over 15 amino acids. The DNA of the CDR3 is TGTACCAGCAGCGTAGGGAGATCTGGGGCCAACGTCCTGACTTTC. Encoded protein: CTSSVGRSGANVLTF.

This clonotype was observed at least ten times. The genes are TRBV7-9 and TRBJ2-7; D is undetermined. The CDR3 is made up of 14 amino acids. The germline gives CDR1 SEHNR, CDR2 FQNEAQ (reference sequence). V was shortened by 6 bases and J by 0 bases, with 12 bases between the two germline ends. CDR3 sequence (DNA): TGTGCCAGCAGTACCTTCGCGGACTCCTACGAGCAGTACTTC. Protein: CASSTFADSYEQYF.

This clonotype was seen many times. This sequence joins TRBV11-2 and TRBJ2-5; D remains unclear. Germline V gene sequence: CDR1 SGHAT, CDR2 FQNNGV. Between the trimmed V and J ends, which lost 5 bases and 5 bases, there was a span of 12 bases. There are 13 residues in the CDR3. The CDR3 DNA reads TGTGCCAGCAGCCCTCCGGGCCCCGAGACCCAGTACTTC. As protein: CASSPPGPETQYF. Variable domain in full (rest from reference TRBV11-2 and TRBJ2-5): EAGVAQSPRYKIIEKRQSVAFWCNPISGHATLYWYQQILGQGPKLLIQFQNNGVVDDSQLPKDRFSAERLKGVDSTLKIQPAKLEDSAVYLCASSPPGPETQYFGPGTRLLVL.

The chain has TRBV7-6 and TRBJ2-1; TRBD1 or TRBD2 may be the D gene (5 bases each). The CDR3 loop spans 15 amino acids. Per the germline V gene, CDR1 is SGHVS and CDR2 is FNYEAQ. V was trimmed by 4 bases and J by 6 bases, leaving 16 bases between them. Here the CDR3 reads CASSSQGAVFNEQFF. The CDR3 bases are TGTGCCAGCAGCTCCCAGGGAGCGGTTTTCAATGAGCAGTTCTTC.